A single sample gave rise to the 14 T cell receptor beta chains below, sequenced in a study of identical twins. TCRdb ran MiXCR on the 5' RACE reads and lists one entry per CDR3 protein. The sample has a few hundred thousand distinct CDR3 sequences; just under 10% are singletons. This same sample was also taken into another study, of yellow fever vaccine responses in identical twins.

Sequenced input: PBMCs. The receptor set was obtained from a woman in her late teens or twenties in good health.

This clonotype was observed a few times. This chain uses TRBV9 with TRBJ2-3; D is tentatively TRBD1 or TRBD2 (6 bases each). Germline assignment: CDR1 SGDLS and CDR2 YYNGEE. Trimming shortened V by 1 base and J by 2 bases, and 23 bases separated the two germline ends. The CDR3 extends over 19 amino acids. In DNA form, the CDR3 reads TGTGCCAGCAGCGTATTCCCCCAGGGGACTTCATCCTACACAGATACGCAGTATTTT. Translation: CASSVFPQGTSSYTDTQYF.

This clonotype came up a few times. The chain combines TRBV5-1 with TRBJ2-7, with TRBD2 matching over 11 bases. The CDR3 consists of 16 residues. V lost 0 bases to trimming and J lost 2 bases; unmatched junction nucleotides: 4. Germline V gives CDR1 SGHRS, CDR2 YFSETQ. CDR3 region: CASSLEGSGGAYEQYF. CDR3 DNA: TGCGCCAGCAGCTTGGAAGGTAGCGGGGGGGCCTACGAGCAGTACTTC.

This clonotype occurred many times. CDR3 bases: TGCGCCAGCAGCCGTACAGGGGAAAGGGGTGAGCAGTACTTC. Translation gives CASSRTGERGEQYF. The J gene is TRBJ2-7, the V gene TRBV5-1; 7 positions match TRBD1. V gave up 4 bases and J gave up 7 bases; unmatched junction bases: 11. CDR1 is SGHRS and CDR2 is YFSETQ in the germline V gene. The CDR3 has 14 amino acids. Based on the CDR3 plus reference TRBV5-1 and TRBJ2-7, the full variable domain is KAGVTQTPRYLIKTRGQQVTLSCSPISGHRSVSWYQQTPGQGLQFLFEYFSETQRNKGNFPGRFSGRQFSNSRSEMNVSTLELGDSALYLCASSRTGERGEQYFGPGTRLTVT.

This chain joins TRBV6-6 and TRBJ2-7; D might be TRBD2 (5 bases). V shed 4 bases and J shed 5 bases, with 9 bases lying between them. Germline values: CDR1 MNHNY, CDR2 SVGAGI (reference sequence). The CDR3 is made up of 12 amino acids. CDR3 DNA: TGTGCCAGCAGTTTCGAGGGCCACGAGCAGTACTTC. Encoded protein: CASSFEGHEQYF.

The sample holds a few counts of this clonotype. J is TRBJ2-1 and V is TRBV20-1, with 8 bases lining up with TRBD2. Germline V gives CDR1 DFQATT, CDR2 SNEGSKA (reference sequence). V shed 0 bases and J 0 bases; nucleotides not matched to a gene: 10. This CDR3 spans 18 amino acids. The CDR3 region has the DNA TGCAGTGCTAGAGATTTTGGGCTAGCGGGCCTCTCCTACAATGAGCAGTTCTTC. It yields the protein CSARDFGLAGLSYNEQFF.

This clonotype occurred many times. The chain uses TRBV7-2 and TRBJ2-5, with 7 bases identical to TRBD2. This CDR3 region has 11 residues. In germline, CDR1 is SGHTA, CDR2 FQGNSA. V lost 4 bases and J lost 9; bases outside the gene matches: 2. The CDR3 DNA reads as TGTGCCAGCAGCTCCGGACTAGCCCAGTACTTC. As protein: CASSSGLAQYF.

This clonotype appeared a few times. The chain combines TRBV2 with TRBJ2-3; possibly TRBD2 for D (6 bases). Germline V CDR1 and CDR2: SNHLY, FYNNEI. Trimming took off 1 base at V and 8 bases at J, with 10 bases between the two ends. The CDR3 runs 13 residues. The CDR3 DNA is TGTGCCAGCAGTGAAGGGTGGGGACTTACGCAGTATTTT. Translating gives CASSEGWGLTQYF.

This clonotype was recorded a few times. The chain uses TRBV9 and TRBJ1-6; D is unresolved. Looked up from germline, CDR1 is SGDLS and CDR2 is YYNGEE. Between the trimmed V and J ends, which lost 4 bases and 5 bases, there was a span of 7 bases. The CDR3 is made up of 13 amino acids. For the CDR3, the DNA is TGTGCCAGCAGCACCGGAAATAATTCACCCCTCCACTTT. This sequence encodes CASSTGNNSPLHF.

This clonotype came up many times. V and J are TRBV20-1 and TRBJ2-7, with a possible D match to TRBD1 (6 bases). V lost 5 bases and J 2 bases, leaving 10 bases between the germline ends. CDR3 size: 12 residues. Germline CDR1 is DFQATT and CDR2 is SNEGSKA (reference sequence). The CDR3 DNA reads TGCAGTGCTTCCCGGGACACCTACGAGCAGTACTTC. Translating it yields CSASRDTYEQYF.

This clonotype has a handful of counts. The V call is TRBV29-1, the J call TRBJ2-1; the match to TRBD2 covers 12 bases. The CDR3 sequence is 17 residues long. The V segment lost 5 bases and the J segment 9 bases; nucleotides outside the gene matches: 17. Germline lookup yields CDR1 SQVTM and CDR2 ANQGSEA. The CDR3 loop is CSVKGQGRTSGIFEQFF. The DNA for the CDR3 is TGCAGCGTTAAAGGACAGGGGAGGACTAGCGGGATATTTGAGCAGTTCTTC.

This clonotype was seen at least ten times. The chain couples TRBV4-2 to TRBJ2-1, with D perhaps matching TRBD2 (6 bases). Trimming removed 6 bases from V and 0 bases from J, with 12 bases in between. Germline lookup yields CDR1 LGHNA and CDR2 YNFKEQ. The CDR3 is made up of 15 amino acids. For the CDR3, the DNA is TGTGCCAGCAGATCGGCGGGGCCCTCCTACAATGAGCAGTTCTTC. As protein: CASRSAGPSYNEQFF.

Here the CDR3 DNA reads TGTGCCACCAGCAGAGATCGGGGGACTAGCGGGTTCTACGAGCAGTACTTC. As protein: CATSRDRGTSGFYEQYF. The rearrangement joins TRBV15 to TRBJ2-7, with 12 bases matching TRBD2. V gave up 0 bases and J gave up 3 bases; unmatched junction bases: 6. CDR3 length: 17 amino acids. CDR1 and CDR2 (germline): LNHNV, YYDKDF (reference sequence). The complete variable domain, with remaining parts taken from reference TRBV15 and TRBJ2-7, reads DAMVIQNPRYQVTQFGKPVTLSCSQTLNHNVMYWYQQKSSQAPKLLFHYYDKDFNNEADTPDNFQSRRPNTSFCFLDIRSPGLGDTAMYLCATSRDRGTSGFYEQYFGPGTRLTVT.

J is TRBJ2-1 and V is TRBV9, with D possibly called TRBD1 or TRBD2 (6 bases each). V lost 4 bases and J lost 7, with 15 bases in between. The germline gives CDR1 SGDLS, CDR2 YYNGEE. This CDR3 is 14 amino acids long. The DNA of the CDR3 is TGTGCCAGCAGCTTCGGGGGCGGGCAAAATGAGCAGTTCTTC. Encoded protein: CASSFGGGQNEQFF.

This clonotype was counted at least ten times. The chain joins TRBV20-1 to TRBJ1-2, with D possibly being TRBD1 (6 bases). Germline-derived CDR1 and CDR2 are DFQATT and SNEGSKA (reference sequence). The CDR3 spans 13 residues. Trimming shortened V by 5 bases and J by 2 bases, and 12 bases separated the two germline ends. The chain's CDR3 is CSAGTPTNYGYTF. The DNA for the CDR3 is TGCAGTGCTGGGACACCGACAAACTATGGCTACACCTTC.